These 31 T cell receptor beta chains share one sample of origin, sequenced in a study of blood T cell repertoires in COVID-19. TCRdb's copy holds only in-frame clones and misses some; the assay was immunoSEQ multiplex PCR. The table records under 200,000 clones, approximately 84% of them present only once. Sequencing used peripheral blood. These receptors came from a man aged 18 to 30 with active or convalescent COVID-19.

The chain combines TRBV19 with TRBJ2-3, with 8 bases identical to TRBD2. The CDR3 has 16 residues. Germline loops: CDR1 LNHDA, CDR2 SQIVND (reference sequence). V trimming: 6 bases; J trimming: 3 bases; junction bases outside the gene matches: 11. Here the CDR3 reads CASSTGLAGRTDTQYF. The CDR3 DNA follows: TGTGCCAGTAGCACAGGACTAGCCGGTAGGACAGATACGCAGTATTTT.

The chain carries TRBV7-9 and TRBJ1-2, with a weak D call TRBD1 (5 bases). Germline CDR1 SEHNR, CDR2 FQNEAQ (reference sequence). V gave up 6 bases and J gave up 4 bases, with 9 bases separating them. The CDR3 extends over 12 amino acids. The DNA for the CDR3 is TGTGCCAGCAGAGAACAGGCCTATGGCTACACCTTC. As protein: CASREQAYGYTF.

Concerning this clone itself: Different DNA sequences within this sample yield the same CDR3. The chain recombines TRBV11-2 with TRBJ2-7; possible D gene TRBD1, 6 bases. The ends were cut back, 2 bases at V and 4 bases at J, with 6 bases in the middle. Germline CDR1 reads SGHAT; CDR2 reads FQNNGV. The CDR3 length is 12 residues. CDR3 region: CASSLQGYEQYF. CDR3 nucleotides: TGTGCCAGCAGCTTACAGGGGTACGAGCAGTACTTC. The full variable domain, in which reference TRBV11-2 and TRBJ2-7 provide the parts outside the CDR3, is EAGVAQSPRYKIIEKRQSVAFWCNPISGHATLYWYQQILGQGPKLLIQFQNNGVVDDSQLPKDRFSAERLKGVDSTLKIQPAKLEDSAVYLCASSLQGYEQYFGPGTRLTVT.

The chain joins TRBV7-8 to TRBJ1-1, with TRBD1 as a possible D gene (5 bases). Trimming stripped 5 bases from V and 4 bases from J, with 20 bases between. Germline CDR1 SGHVS, CDR2 FQNEAQ. The CDR3 spans 16 residues. In nucleotides, the CDR3 is TGTGCCAGCAGCCCCCTTGTGGGGGGAAGAGGCACTGAAGCTTTCTTT. It yields the protein CASSPLVGGRGTEAFF.

The gene calls are TRBV7-9 and TRBJ1-5; tentative D call: TRBD1 (6 bases). V lost 0 bases to trimming and J lost 7 bases, with 25 bases between them. CDR3 length: 19 amino acids. Germline V CDR1 and CDR2: SEHNR, FQNEAQ (reference sequence). CDR3 protein: CASSLAVVGGASRSQPQHF. CDR3 nucleotide sequence: TGTGCCAGCAGCTTAGCGGTTGTTGGGGGCGCCTCACGATCACAGCCCCAGCATTTT. The variable domain in full, with the rest retrieved from reference TRBV7-9 and TRBJ1-5, is DTGVSQNPRHKITKRGQNVTFRCDPISEHNRLYWYRQTLGQGPEFLTYFQNEAQLEKSRLLSDRFSAERPKGSFSTLEIQRTEQGDSAMYLCASSLAVVGGASRSQPQHFGDGTRLSIL.

CDR3 sequence reads: CSVRQAPDYEQYF. Here the CDR3 DNA reads TGCAGCGTAAGACAGGCCCCAGACTACGAGCAGTACTTC. The chain joins TRBV29-1 to TRBJ2-7; D may be TRBD1 (6 bases). Germline V gene sequence: CDR1 SQVTM, CDR2 ANQGSEA. The CDR3 runs to 13 residues. Trimming cost V 6 bases and J 3 bases, with 15 bases left between them.

This chain joins TRBV2 and TRBJ2-7; 7 bases agree with TRBD1. The CDR3 is 15 residues long. The V segment lost 7 bases and the J segment 7 bases; nucleotides outside the gene matches: 16. Germline V gene sequence: CDR1 SNHLY, CDR2 FYNNEI. The CDR3 reads CASKLVAGQAREQYF. The CDR3 DNA reads TGTGCCAGCAAATTAGTCGCCGGACAGGCTAGAGAGCAGTACTTC.

J is TRBJ2-7 and V is TRBV12-5, with 8 bases that match TRBD1. V lost 6 bases and J lost 5; bases outside the gene matches: 9. Germline V gene data show CDR1 as LGHNT and CDR2 as FRNRAP. This CDR3 is built from 14 residues. The DNA for the CDR3 is TGTGCTAGTGGCCCTGGACAGGGTAGCGACGAGCAGTACTTC. As protein: CASGPGQGSDEQYF.

The chain joins TRBV29-1 to TRBJ1-5; weak D call: TRBD1 (5 bases). CDR3 length equals 13 residues. V gave up 4 bases and J gave up 5 bases, with 12 bases separating them. Germline lookup yields CDR1 SQVTM and CDR2 ANQGSEA. The CDR3 sequence: CSVAVDSDQPQHF. CDR3 nucleotide sequence: TGCAGCGTTGCTGTAGACAGCGATCAGCCCCAGCATTTT.

The table lists this clone with a count of one. This CDR3 reads CASSNPGVPRDTQYF. CDR3 in DNA: TGTGCCAGTAGTAACCCAGGGGTCCCAAGGGATACGCAGTATTTT. The chain recombines TRBV19 with TRBJ2-3; D might be TRBD1 (6 bases). The CDR3 has 15 amino acids. Trimming cost V 4 bases and J 6 bases, with 17 bases left between them. Germline V gene data show CDR1 as LNHDA and CDR2 as SQIVND (reference sequence).

This chain links TRBV6-5 with TRBJ2-3; 9 bases map to TRBD1. The length of the CDR3 is 14 residues. The trim removed 10 bases at V and 0 bases at J, leaving 5 bases unmatched. Per the germline V gene, CDR1 is MNHEY and CDR2 is SVGAGI. As DNA, the CDR3 is TGTGCCACCCGGGACAGGGCTAGCACAGATACGCAGTATTTT. Encoded protein: CATRDRASTDTQYF.

The chain carries TRBV7-2 and TRBJ2-5; D is undetermined. The CDR3 is 14 residues long. Trimming removed 5 bases from V and 4 bases from J, with 14 bases in between. Germline V lookup: CDR1 SGHTA, CDR2 FQGNSA. The DNA for the CDR3 is TGTGCCAGCAGCCTACGAAGCAGAGGAGAGACCCAGTACTTC. Encoded protein: CASSLRSRGETQYF.

This clone was counted only a few times. The chain has TRBV19 and TRBJ2-7, with D unclear. CDR3 length: 15 residues. Trimming took 3 bases from V and 2 from J, leaving 14 bases between them. Germline V gene data show CDR1 as LNHDA and CDR2 as SQIVND (reference sequence). This chain's CDR3 is CASSMAPAGTYEQYF. In nucleotides, the CDR3 is TGTGCCAGTAGTATGGCGCCAGCAGGTACCTACGAGCAGTACTTC.

In its sample, this clone was seen a few times. The chain joins TRBV28 to TRBJ2-7; D remains unclear. V was clipped by 2 bases and J by 3 bases, with 11 bases between them. CDR3 length equals 14 residues. CDR1 is MDHEN, CDR2 SYDVKM, per germline. The DNA for the CDR3 is TGTGCCAGCAGTTTAAATCGACTGGGCTACGAGCAGTACTTC. The encoded protein is CASSLNRLGYEQYF.

V gene TRBV18 combines with J gene TRBJ2-7; TRBD2 matches at 10 bases. Trimming at V came to 5 bases and at J to 7 bases, leaving 8 bases not matched to a gene. The germline CDR1 and CDR2 sequences are KGHSH and LQKENI. The CDR3 length is 14 residues. The CDR3 bases are TGTGCCAGCTCAGACAGCGGGAGGGCAAAAGAGCAGTACTTC. It specifies CASSDSGRAKEQYF.

The CDR3 DNA follows: TGTGCCAGCAGCCAAGATCCCGGACAGGGGACTGAAGCTTTCTTT. Protein product: CASSQDPGQGTEAFF. The chain employs TRBV14 and TRBJ1-1, with TRBD1 identical over 9 bases. V was pared by 0 bases and J by 5 bases, with 4 bases of the junction left unmatched. The germline gives CDR1 SGHDN, CDR2 FVKESK. This CDR3 spans 15 amino acids.

V and J are TRBV7-9 and TRBJ2-3, with D uncertain. Looked up from germline, CDR1 is SEHNR and CDR2 is FQNEAQ (reference sequence). Trimming took 5 bases from V and 1 from J, leaving 16 bases between them. The CDR3 is 16 amino acids. The CDR3 reads CASSPTGRQRTDTQYF. In nucleotides, the CDR3 is TGTGCCAGCAGCCCGACCGGCAGACAACGCACAGATACGCAGTATTTT.

The V gene is TRBV3-1 (or the pseudogene TRBV3-2), the J gene TRBJ2-2, with a tentative D call TRBD2 (5 bases). Trimming left V 4 bases short and J 4 bases short, with 10 bases between. From germline, CDR1 is LGHDT and CDR2 YNNKEL (reference sequence). CDR3 length: 14 amino acids. CDR3 residues: CASSPTGSTGELFF. The CDR3 DNA reads as TGTGCCAGCAGCCCGACGGGGAGCACCGGGGAGCTGTTTTTT.

This chain joins TRBV10-3 and TRBJ2-7, with 10 bases matching TRBD1. The germline V gene has CDR1 ENHRY and CDR2 SYGVKD. V shed 4 bases, J shed 1 base, and the junction held 7 bases outside the gene matches. CDR3 length: 16 residues. CDR3 sequence (DNA): TGTGCCATCAGTGCGCCAGACAGGGGGCTGTCCTACGAGCAGTACTTC. It translates to CAISAPDRGLSYEQYF.

This chain connects TRBV7-9 to TRBJ1-2; tentative D call: TRBD1 (6 bases). CDR3 length: 15 residues. In germline, CDR1 is SEHNR, CDR2 FQNEAQ (reference sequence). Trimming shortened V by 7 bases and J by 5 bases, and 20 bases separated the two germline ends. This CDR3 is CASTSGDRQTYGYTF. CDR3 DNA sequence: TGTGCCAGCACCTCTGGAGACAGGCAAACTTATGGCTACACCTTC.

On this clone itself: A read error may produce the germline difference seen at one junction end. The chain joins TRBV27 to TRBJ1-2; TRBD1 aligns across 10 bases. CDR1 and CDR2 (germline): MNHEY, SMNVEV (reference sequence). The CDR3 consists of 16 residues. This CDR3 is CASGFLTGGWNYGYTF. The CDR3 coding sequence is TGTGCCAGCGGTTTTCTGACAGGGGGCTGGAACTATGGCTACACCTTC.

The rearrangement uses TRBV29-1 and TRBJ2-5, with a tentative D call TRBD1 (6 bases). V was clipped by 4 bases and J by 2 bases, with 20 bases between them. The CDR3 sequence is 16 residues long. CDR1 and CDR2 (germline): SQVTM, ANQGSEA. As DNA, the CDR3 is TGCAGCGTTGGTTGGACAGCCTACTCCTTACAAGAGACCCAGTACTTC. Encoded protein: CSVGWTAYSLQETQYF.

The J gene is TRBJ2-1, the V gene TRBV5-4; TRBD2 aligns across 8 bases. Germline V gene lookup returns CDR1 SGHNT and CDR2 YYREEE (reference sequence). V trimming: 3 bases; J trimming: 4 bases; junction bases outside the gene matches: 9. The CDR3 covers 16 residues. The DNA of the CDR3 is TGTGCCAGCAGCTCACTGAACGGGGGGGCTTACAATGAGCAGTTCTTC. It is translated as CASSSLNGGAYNEQFF.

The chain couples TRBV9 to TRBJ1-3, with TRBD1 as a possible D gene (5 bases). The CDR3 contains 17 residues. Germline CDR1 SGDLS, CDR2 YYNGEE. Trimming cost V 4 bases and J 4 bases, with 21 bases left between them. The CDR3 here is CASSPSSAGYAGNTIYF. CDR3 nucleotide sequence: TGTGCCAGCAGCCCATCATCCGCAGGGTACGCAGGAAACACCATATATTTT.

This clone has only a few counts. The rearrangement uses TRBV5-1 and TRBJ2-7; 7 bases are a match to TRBD2. The ends lost 1 base at V and 5 bases at J; junction bases unmatched: 3. This CDR3 spans 13 amino acids. Germline CDR1 and CDR2: SGHRS and YFSETQ. CDR3 in DNA: TGCGCCAGCAGCTTGTGGGACTATGACGAGCAGTACTTC. As protein: CASSLWDYDEQYF.

This clone was seen once. This sequence joins TRBV7-8 and TRBJ1-5, with D possibly TRBD1 on 6 matching bases. The CDR3 length is 16 residues. Trimming stripped 0 bases from V and 0 bases from J, with 9 bases between. Germline V gene lookup returns CDR1 SGHVS and CDR2 FQNEAQ. CDR3 DNA sequence: TGTGCCAGCAGCTTAGCCGACAGGAATAGCAATCAGCCCCAGCATTTT. Protein sequence: CASSLADRNSNQPQHF.

The chain recombines TRBV5-1 with TRBJ2-2; 8 bases agree with TRBD1. The V gene end was trimmed by 4 bases and the J gene end by 3 bases; junction bases not matched to a gene: 5. Germline CDR1 is SGHRS and CDR2 is YFSETQ. The CDR3 contains 15 residues. The CDR3 loop reads CASSLDRADTGELFF. The DNA of the CDR3 is TGCGCCAGCAGCCTGGACAGGGCGGACACCGGGGAGCTGTTTTTT.

This clone came up a few times. The chain recombines TRBV4-1 with TRBJ1-1; no definite D call. The CDR3 spans 15 residues. V lost 2 bases and J 11 bases, leaving 21 bases between the germline ends. The germline gives CDR1 MGHRA, CDR2 YSYEKL. The CDR3 reads CASSQPPQEGREAFF. DNA for the CDR3: TGCGCCAGCAGCCAACCTCCTCAGGAGGGTCGGGAGGCTTTCTTT.

The CDR3 DNA is TGTGCCAGCAGCATCGGGACTAGCGGGGGCGCTTTGTCCTACGAGCAGTACTTC. It is translated as CASSIGTSGGALSYEQYF. The chain combines TRBV9 with TRBJ2-7, with 14 bases aligning to TRBD2. In germline, CDR1 is SGDLS, CDR2 YYNGEE. Trimming removed 4 bases from V and 1 base from J; junction bases left unmatched: 10. The CDR3 sequence is 18 residues long.

The rearrangement links TRBV29-1 to TRBJ1-1, with D maybe TRBD1 (6 bases). The length of the CDR3 is 13 residues. V lost 4 bases, J lost 1 base, and 10 bases lay in between. Germline CDR1 is SQVTM and CDR2 is ANQGSEA. In DNA form, the CDR3 reads TGCAGCGTTGGGGAGGGGGGGAACACTGAAGCTTTCTTT. Amino acids: CSVGEGGNTEAFF.

The V and J genes are TRBV4-1 and TRBJ1-3, with D unresolved. V was clipped by 6 bases and J by 4 bases, with 13 bases between them. Germline lookup yields CDR1 MGHRA and CDR2 YSYEKL. The CDR3 runs 14 residues. In DNA form, the CDR3 reads TGCGCCAGCAGTGATTTTAGTTCGGGAAACACCATATATTTT. This sequence encodes CASSDFSSGNTIYF.